This TCR beta chain was retrieved from a study of T cells in Graves' hyperthyroidism and ophthalmopathy. Study results and limitations: Before onset, by a median of approximately 5.9 months, the model predicted ophthalmopathy. From stable hyperthyroidism, ophthalmopathy was separated by a 13 V-J model. Among clonotypes expanded in thyroid above 0.001, most were also found in blood.

RNA transcripts were the template for amplifying TCR beta CDR3 regions. TCR CDR3 underwent first-round RT-PCR with the HTBI primer set. In TCRdb, the multiplex PCR reads were re-called with MiXCR into one record per CDR3 protein. In the table there are 300,000 to 450,000 distinct CDR3 sequences, approximately 17% of which are singletons. The V gene lost 0 bases and the J gene lost 0 bases, with 13 bases spanning the gap. CDR1 is SGDLS and CDR2 is YYNGEE in the germline V gene. The CDR3 is 16 residues long. This clonotype was seen repeatedly, ten times or more. Its specificity is unknown. Fresh peripheral blood, approximately 10 ml, yielded the PBMCs.

Sequencing was done on a sample of blood. The clonotype comes from a man between 18 and 29 years old with Graves' ophthalmopathy. The rearrangement uses TRBV9 and TRBJ2-7, with D possibly being TRBD2 (7 bases). CDR3 loop: CASSVEGGSGSYEQYF. In DNA form, the CDR3 reads TGTGCCAGCAGCGTAGAGGGGGGGTCCGGCTCCTACGAGCAGTACTTC.